This note documents a single T cell receptor beta chain sequence. Germline V gene data show CDR1 as SNHLY and CDR2 as FYNNEI. The CDR3 consists of 14 residues. V was shortened by 1 base and J by 6 bases, with 12 bases between the two germline ends. The data derive from a study of glioma-infiltrating T cells. Amplification of TCR alpha and beta CDR3 regions from RNA used iRepertoire nested multiplex PCR. Tissue mRNA or PBMC total RNA, roughly 100-400 ng, went into one-step reverse transcription and amplification. TCRdb recomputed calls from the multiplex PCR reads with MiXCR, one row per CDR3 protein. This sample has about 140,000 distinct CDR3 sequences, with roughly two fifths found just once.

The TCR originated in a human donor with low-grade glioma or glioblastoma, undergoing nonglioma brain surgery, or in good health (not recorded which). This sequence joins TRBV2 and TRBJ1-1; TRBD1 is a possible D gene (6 bases). Specimen: glioma tissue, nonneoplastic brain tissue, or PBMCs (not recorded which). The CDR3 reads CASSEGTAGAEAFF. DNA for the CDR3: TGTGCCAGCAGTGAAGGGACAGCGGGCGCTGAAGCTTTCTTT.